This T cell receptor beta chain derives from a study of CD8 T cells in ankylosing spondylitis. This CDR3 has 13 residues. With 11 bases clipped from V and 5 bases from J, the junction kept 11 bases outside the gene matches. Looked up from germline, CDR1 is MDHEN and CDR2 is SYDVKM. MiXCR, run by TCRdb on the 5' RACE reads, gives a single entry per CDR3 protein. The sample carries 250,000 to 300,000 distinct CDR3 sequences, about 19% recorded once. This clonotype was recorded a few times. This chain joins TRBV28 and TRBJ2-5, with 7 bases aligning to TRBD1. The sequencing sample was made of blood, either unsorted or a sorted T cell fraction (not recorded which). The TCR comes from a male donor with ankylosing spondylitis or in good health (not recorded which). The CDR3: CASATGQLETQYF. The CDR3 nucleotides read TGTGCCTCAGCAACGGGACAGTTGGAGACCCAGTACTTC.